The entry below describes one T cell receptor (beta chain). Germline V gene lookup returns CDR1 SGHNT and CDR2 YYREEE (reference sequence). The CDR3 runs 15 residues. With V trimmed by 1 base and J by 3 bases, 5 bases remained unmatched. This sample stems from a study of OX40 agonist ivuxolimab in advanced cancers. Repertoires were generated with immunoSEQ multiplex PCR, while TCRdb's copy carries only in-frame clones and drops some. The table shows more than 30,000 clones, with around 80% occurring only once. The source material was CD4+ or CD8+ T cells sorted from blood, sampled in a trial of the OX40 agonist ivuxolimab. The rearrangement links TRBV5-4 to TRBJ1-1; 8 bases match TRBD1. The sequence derives from an adult with an advanced solid tumor such as melanoma, head and neck, liver or kidney cancer. CDR3 DNA: TGTGCCAGCAGCTTGCAACAGGGGGGGGACACTGAAGCTTTCTTT. Residues: CASSLQQGGDTEAFF. The complete variable domain, with remaining parts taken from reference TRBV5-4 and TRBJ1-1, reads ETGVTQSPTHLIKTRGQQVTLRCSSQSGHNTVSWYQQALGQGPQFIFQYYREEENGRGNFPPRFSGLQFPNYSSELNVNALELDDSALYLCASSLQQGGDTEAFFGQGTRLTVV.